The sequence of this T cell receptor (beta chain) was determined in a study of cytomegalovirus exposure and HLA in healthy donors (dated by TCRdb to about 2017). Some background on the complete study: An earlier analysis of about 560 of the donors reported approximately 280 Gb of sequence data and about 120 million unique TCR beta sequences obtained from about 200 million T cells. Roughly 300 gigabases of sequencing data and 70 million to 85 million unique TCR sequences were included in an early release covering roughly 600 HLA-typed donors. The genetic ancestry cluster associated with self-reported Caucasian donors included around 76% of the 398 genotyped donors. The study aimed to test whether signatures of past pathogen exposure could be identified by cataloging public T cell receptors. Using immunosequencing, the study profiled T cell repertoires from about 610 subjects and related those repertoires to cytomegalovirus serostatus. In addition to the first cohort of 666 subjects, a separate validation cohort of 120 different subjects was used. To predict cytomegalovirus infection status, the study brought together high-throughput TCR immunosequencing, statistical association of individual TCRs with disease status, and machine learning. A later analysis re-analyzed previously published TCR beta repertoires from 650 to 800 donors and added high-resolution HLA genotyping to study TCR occurrence patterns. Rather than drawing on any new phenotypic data, the later analysis identified candidate immune exposures from TCR beta sequences and the way those sequences occurred across donors. In an earlier analysis of a few hundred of the donors, high-throughput TCR beta sequencing was used to judge whether each TCR beta V gene segment behaved as functional or pseudogenic. Alongside the repertoire data, information on donor age, sex, ethnicity and CMV serostatus was compiled. A later genetic analysis used genome-wide SNP genotypes for about 60% of the roughly 700 donors, treating that subset as a discovery cohort. All discovery cohort repertoires had been generated on a single sequencing platform. HLA typing included class I and class II loci at four-digit resolution. Typing coverage differed by locus: A, B, C, DRB1 and DQB1 were typed in roughly 629-630 donors, DQA1 in 500 to 550, DPA1 in nearly 610, and DPB1 in around 440. Four or five DR-DQ haplotypes were handled as single units for association and clustering because linkage in the cohort was strong. Among 398 genotyped donors of the cohort, an average of around 240,000 unique TCR beta nucleotide sequences were sequenced per donor, around 20% of them non-productive. On the study overall, not on this receptor specifically: The classifier was reported to diagnose cytomegalovirus status with high specificity and sensitivity in both the original cohort and the validation cohort. In this cohort, only TCR beta chains were sequenced, and detectable features were limited by the absence of alpha or paired-chain data. In a later analysis, TCR association rates were found to vary across HLA loci, with the most associated TCRs seen for DRB1 alleles and the fewest for HLA-C alleles. In a later analysis, most CMV-associated TCR beta chains were found to appear HLA-restricted, with HLA associations seemingly driven largely by CMV exposure. Immune exposure information for the cohort was limited to CMV serostatus. Because HLA typing was unavailable for some donors at each locus, only the typed subset was used in association tests. Compared with equally common non-associated chains, HLA-associated TCR beta chains in a later analysis were more clonally expanded and had lower generation probabilities. Roughly 17 rarely observed V segments, including chromosome 9 orphons, were excluded from the earlier analysis of just under 600 of the donors because counts were too low. The authors suggested that the approach could potentially be generalized to other disease states and immunological phenotypes. The study gave a list of some 150 TCR beta chains associated with cytomegalovirus. A cluster of highly shared sequence variants was judged likely to be a technical artifact of the sequencing pipeline. When HLA alleles, especially DR and DQ, strongly co-occurred, TCR associations were difficult to assign to individual alleles. A further reported finding was that TCR beta sequences accurately predicted the HLA-A and HLA-B alleles for most subjects in the first cohort. Linkage disequilibrium might explain the correlated functional status among segregating V segments, but an unknown experimental factor could not be excluded. An association between a missense DCLRE1C variant and V-gene and J-gene trimming of TCR beta chains was found in a later genetic analysis and replicated in an independent cohort. Roughly uniform sequencing depth across donors was assumed in presence/absence analyses, although this assumption may not hold. Most TCR sequences were observed very rarely across donors, whereas some public TCRs were present in many individuals. In an earlier analysis of around 600 of the donors, most TCR beta V segments were observed in productive rearrangements about 90% or about 30% of the time, broadly matching IMGT annotations. Three of the identified cytomegalovirus-associated TCR beta chains were confirmed in vitro to be specific for cytomegalovirus antigens. Compared with the approximately 670-donor mean, donors in an Asian-associated ancestry cluster had fewer N-insertions in productive TCRs, according to a later genetic analysis. The 87-base-pair reads could not distinguish some IMGT-functional V segments, including TRBV6-2 and TRBV6-3, so those segments were excluded. Several of the top co-occurrence clusters appeared to be linked to parvovirus B19, influenza, CMV and Epstein-Barr virus, according to a later analysis. A later analysis associated about 17,000 TCR beta sequences with specific HLA alleles at a false discovery rate of 0.05.

The cohort consisted of approximately 690 healthy bone marrow donors. Cohort members were all nominally healthy when sampled, although unrecorded immune exposures were likely present. The donor was CMV seronegative and was included in the group of a few hundred seronegative cohort members. Every donor gave a peripheral blood sample, and the peripheral blood mononuclear cells from that sample were used for TCR beta sequencing. The Qiagen DNeasy Blood Extraction Kit was used to extract genomic DNA from the blood cell samples. The library was obtained by the immunoSEQ multiplex PCR assay. For the multiplex PCR, a mixture combining 60 forward primers for TCR Vbeta segments and 13 reverse primers for TCR Jbeta segments was used. The CDR3 region of rearranged TCR beta genes was amplified from genomic DNA by a multiplex PCR assay. The Illumina HiSeq System was used to sequence the amplified TCR beta libraries as 87-base-pair reads. The study's own analysis went as follows. Across the 600 to 700 repertoires, a later analysis counted some 81 million unique TCR beta chains, around 10 million of which were shared by at least two donors. Raw reads were error-corrected and collapsed into unique sequences by a nearest-neighbor algorithm in which closely related sequences were merged to remove PCR and sequencing errors. Alignment of CDR3 sequences to IMGT reference sequences was used to assign V, D and J gene segments. For a sequence to be retained, a match of at least six nucleotides was required to both a V gene segment and a J gene segment. Rearrangements were classified as productive when the CDR3 lacked stop codons and remained in frame with V and J, and all other rearrangements were classified as non-productive. Following IMGT convention, CDR3 was defined as the stretch from the second conserved V-encoded cysteine up to the conserved J-encoded phenylalanine. Sequences without an unambiguous match to a single V gene segment were excluded from the earlier analysis of about 600 of the donors. An earlier analysis of fewer than 750 of the donors classified V segments as functional when productive rearrangements were above 56.7% and as segregating when the standard deviation between donors was above 5%. A statistical classification framework was built for diagnosing cytomegalovirus status from the catalog of TCR beta chain sequences. In a later analysis, V and J genes were assigned by comparing TCR nucleotide sequences against IMGT/GENE-DB human TR gene sequences. In a later analysis, CDR3 sequences and most-parsimonious VDJ recombination scenarios were assigned using the TCRdist pipeline. In a later analysis, each TCR beta chain was defined by its CDR3 amino acid sequence together with its V-gene family, and reads without a unique V-gene family were excluded. In a later analysis, 450 to 600 highly shared, low-generation-probability nucleotide sequences were removed to address suspected cross-contamination and a sequencing artifact. In a later analysis, a clonal expansion index for each public chain was calculated from normalized within-repertoire ranks of inferred template counts. In a later analysis, generation probabilities were computed using a VDJ recombination model fitted to out-of-frame rearrangements, and the results were checked against IGoR. Hypergeometric tests were used in a later analysis to score TCR-TCR, TCR-HLA and TCR-CMV co-occurrence, with a repertoire-size bias correction applied to the TCR pairs. A later analysis estimated false discovery rates by permuting HLA or CMV assignments 20 times. In a later analysis, co-occurring TCRs were grouped using DBSCAN, and TCRdist sequence similarity was added for clustering within HLA-allele-positive subsets. Repertoires with fewer than 30,000 or more than 120,000 public chains were left out of co-occurrence clustering, as were roughly five repertoires with anomalous nucleotide sharing. In TCRdb, the immuneACCESS table is reduced to in-frame sequences with V and J assigned. These tables do not hold every clone; where another copy was compared, an unresolved V gene accounts for under half, and the others remain unexplained. For V, J and clone size, that table is used; D and trimming come from the DNA. The sample data list 160,000 or so clones, and under 85% of these were observed just once. The ten top clones hold around 1.5% of the sample.

In this sample, this clone turned up a few times. Its antigen has not been determined. Base qualities are missing; no much larger clone stands one base away. The CDR3, cysteine through phenylalanine, is 14 amino acids long. Of the read, only the CDR3 DNA is kept; its 42 bases are in frame from base 1. V gives up 6 bases and J gives up 6 bases, and the segment between their germline ends measures 16 bases. The germline V gene yields SGHRS for CDR1 and YFSETQ for CDR2. The sequenced material came from PBMCs. The sequence was collected from a woman aged 25 to 39 in good health and CMV-seronegative. Recombination connected TRBV5-1 to TRBJ2-1, and the D gene may be TRBD1, 5 bases matching. The CDR3 reads as follows: CASTKSQGGNEQFF. The nucleotides are TGCGCCAGCACCAAGTCGCAGGGTGGCAATGAGCAGTTCTTC.